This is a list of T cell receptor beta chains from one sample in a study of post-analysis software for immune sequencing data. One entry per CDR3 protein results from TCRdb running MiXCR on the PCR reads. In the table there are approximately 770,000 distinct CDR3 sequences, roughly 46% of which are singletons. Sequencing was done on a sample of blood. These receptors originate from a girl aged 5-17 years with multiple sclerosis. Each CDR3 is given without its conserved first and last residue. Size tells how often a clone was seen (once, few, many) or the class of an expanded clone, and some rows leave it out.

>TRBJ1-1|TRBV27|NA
ASSGRIGTEAF
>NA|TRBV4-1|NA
ASSQDRASNEQY
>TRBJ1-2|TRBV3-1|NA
ASSQDVGGDYGYT
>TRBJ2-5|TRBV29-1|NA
SVGRTGGDETQY
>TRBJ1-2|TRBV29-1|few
SVVLSASYGYT
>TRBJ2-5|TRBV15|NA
ATSREGAEGLQETQY
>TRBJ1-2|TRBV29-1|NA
SVEERQGHRGYT
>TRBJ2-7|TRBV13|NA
ASSLNPSGLMGEQY
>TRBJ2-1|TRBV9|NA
ASTKSGQVSNEQF
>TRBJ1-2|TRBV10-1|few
ASSDRPVGGYT
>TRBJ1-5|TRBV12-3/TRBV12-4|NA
ASSPTGTNQPQH
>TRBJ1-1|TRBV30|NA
AWSVRGRDTEAF
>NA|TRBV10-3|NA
ATGGQTGDLIGEQY